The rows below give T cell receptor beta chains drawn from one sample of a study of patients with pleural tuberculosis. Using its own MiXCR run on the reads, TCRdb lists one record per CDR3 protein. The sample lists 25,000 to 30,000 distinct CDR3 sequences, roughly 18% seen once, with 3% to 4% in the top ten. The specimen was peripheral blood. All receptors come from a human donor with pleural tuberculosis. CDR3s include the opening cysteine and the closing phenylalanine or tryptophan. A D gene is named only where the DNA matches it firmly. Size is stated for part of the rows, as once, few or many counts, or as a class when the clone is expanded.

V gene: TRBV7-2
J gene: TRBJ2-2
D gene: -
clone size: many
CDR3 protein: CASSAGVPTGELFF
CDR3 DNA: TGTGCCAGCAGCGCCGGAGTTCCCACCGGGGAGCTGTTTTTT

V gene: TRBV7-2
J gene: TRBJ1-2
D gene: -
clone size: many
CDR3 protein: CASSPWRTANYGYTF
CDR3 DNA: TGTGCCAGCAGCCCCTGGAGGACGGCTAACTATGGCTACACCTTC

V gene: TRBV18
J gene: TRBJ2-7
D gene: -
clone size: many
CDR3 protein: CASSQTTTGTLYEQYF
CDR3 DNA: TGTGCCAGCTCACAAACAACAACGGGCACCCTCTACGAGCAGTACTTC

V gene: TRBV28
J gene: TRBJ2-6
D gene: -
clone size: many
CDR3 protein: CASSLTGPGANVLTF
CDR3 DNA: TGTGCCAGCAGTTTGACAGGACCTGGGGCCAACGTCCTGACTTTC

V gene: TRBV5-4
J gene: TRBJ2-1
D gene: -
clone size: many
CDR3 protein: CASSPTLTPSSYNEQFF
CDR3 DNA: TGTGCCAGCAGCCCCACCTTGACCCCCAGCTCCTACAATGAGCAGTTCTTC

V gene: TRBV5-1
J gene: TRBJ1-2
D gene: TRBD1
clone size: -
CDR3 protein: CASSLEGRQGAVGSF
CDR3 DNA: TGCGCCAGCAGCTTGGAGGGTAGGCAGGGGGCCGTTGGAAGCTTC

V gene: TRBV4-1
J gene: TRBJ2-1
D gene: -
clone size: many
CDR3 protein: CASSQELGEQFF
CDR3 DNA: TGCGCCAGCAGCCAAGAACTTGGTGAGCAGTTCTTC

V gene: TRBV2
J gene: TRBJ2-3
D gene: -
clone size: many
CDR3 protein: CATLGGFTDTQYF
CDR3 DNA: TGTGCCACCCTAGGGGGGTTTACAGATACGCAGTATTTT

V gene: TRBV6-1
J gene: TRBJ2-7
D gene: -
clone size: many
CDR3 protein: CASSPGDGYEQYF
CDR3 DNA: TGTGCCAGCAGTCCCGGAGACGGGTACGAGCAGTACTTC

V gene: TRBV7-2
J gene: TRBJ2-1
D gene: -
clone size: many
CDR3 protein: CASSFQGYNEQFF
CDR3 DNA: TGTGCCAGCAGCTTTCAGGGATACAATGAGCAGTTCTTC

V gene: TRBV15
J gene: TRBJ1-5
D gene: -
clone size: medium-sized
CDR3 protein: CATSRRSRASNQPQHF
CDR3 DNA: TGTGCCACCAGCAGACGATCCCGGGCCAGCAATCAGCCCCAGCATTTT

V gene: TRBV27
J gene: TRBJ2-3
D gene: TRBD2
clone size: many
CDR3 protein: CASSERGRTDTQYF
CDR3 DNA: TGTGCCAGCAGCGAGCGGGGGCGCACAGATACGCAGTATTTT

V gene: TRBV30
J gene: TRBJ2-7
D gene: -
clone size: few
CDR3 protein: CAWTGGSSYEQYF
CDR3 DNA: TGTGCCTGGACCGGCGGGTCCTCCTACGAGCAGTACTTC

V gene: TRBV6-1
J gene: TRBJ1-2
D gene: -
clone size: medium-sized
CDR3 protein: CASTQGGGYTF
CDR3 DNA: TGTGCCAGCACGCAGGGAGGAGGCTACACCTTC

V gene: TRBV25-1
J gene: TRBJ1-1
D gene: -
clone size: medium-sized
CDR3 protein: CASSDSEAFF
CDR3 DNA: TGTGCCAGCTCTGACTCTGAAGCTTTCTTT

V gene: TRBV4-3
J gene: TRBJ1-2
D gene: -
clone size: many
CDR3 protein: CASSQQTGLDGYTF
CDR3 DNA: TGCGCCAGCAGCCAACAAACAGGGCTGGATGGCTACACCTTC

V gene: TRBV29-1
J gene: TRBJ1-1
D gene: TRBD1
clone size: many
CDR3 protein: CSVVRQGAVTEAFF
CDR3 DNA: TGCAGCGTTGTTCGTCAGGGGGCGGTAACTGAAGCTTTCTTT

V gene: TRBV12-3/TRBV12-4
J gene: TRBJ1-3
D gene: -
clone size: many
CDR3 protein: CATIPGPSSGNTIYF
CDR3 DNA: TGTGCCACCATCCCGGGACCCAGCTCTGGAAACACCATATATTTT

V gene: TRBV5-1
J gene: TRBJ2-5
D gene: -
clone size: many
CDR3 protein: CASSYGGIQETQYF
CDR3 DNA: TGCGCCAGCAGCTATGGCGGCATCCAAGAGACCCAGTACTTC

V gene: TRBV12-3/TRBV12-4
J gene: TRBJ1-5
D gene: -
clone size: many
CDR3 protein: CASRTLENQPQHF
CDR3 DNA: TGTGCCAGCAGGACCTTGGAAAATCAGCCCCAGCATTTT

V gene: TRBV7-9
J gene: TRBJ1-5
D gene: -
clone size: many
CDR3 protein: CASSTDFGDQHF
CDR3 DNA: TGTGCCAGCAGTACCGATTTTGGTGACCAGCATTTT

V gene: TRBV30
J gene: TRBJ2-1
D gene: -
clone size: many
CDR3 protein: CAWRSRGPYNEQFF
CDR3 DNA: TGTGCCTGGAGAAGTCGGGGTCCTTACAATGAGCAGTTCTTC

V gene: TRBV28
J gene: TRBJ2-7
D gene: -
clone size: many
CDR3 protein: CASSLPQRQVYEQYF
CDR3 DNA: TGTGCCAGCAGTTTACCCCAGAGACAGGTCTACGAGCAGTACTTC

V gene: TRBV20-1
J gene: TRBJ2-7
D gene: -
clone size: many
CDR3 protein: CSARDSGDFYEQYF
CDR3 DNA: TGCAGTGCTAGAGATTCAGGGGACTTCTACGAGCAGTACTTC

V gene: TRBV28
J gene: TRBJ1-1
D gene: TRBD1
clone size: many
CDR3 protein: CASSLTNPGQGVLAFF
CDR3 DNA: TGTGCCAGCAGTTTGACAAATCCGGGACAGGGGGTGCTAGCTTTCTTT

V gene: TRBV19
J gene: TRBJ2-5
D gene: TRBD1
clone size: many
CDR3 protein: CASTETGGRETQYF
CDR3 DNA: TGTGCCAGTACCGAAACAGGGGGCCGTGAGACCCAGTACTTC

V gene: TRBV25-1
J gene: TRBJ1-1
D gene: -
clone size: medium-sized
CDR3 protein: CASSAHTEAFF
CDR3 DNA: TGTGCCAGCAGTGCCCACACTGAAGCTTTCTTT

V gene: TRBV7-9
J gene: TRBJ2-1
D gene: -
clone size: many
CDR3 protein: CASSLIGISANEQFF
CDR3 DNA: TGTGCCAGCAGCTTAATAGGAATATCCGCTAATGAGCAGTTCTTC

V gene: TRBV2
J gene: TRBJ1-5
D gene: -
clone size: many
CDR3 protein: CASSGRTESNQPQHF
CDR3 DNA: TGTGCCAGCAGTGGACGGACGGAGAGCAATCAGCCCCAGCATTTT

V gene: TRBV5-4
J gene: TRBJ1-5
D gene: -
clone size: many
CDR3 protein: CASSPGPDLPQHF
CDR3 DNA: TGTGCCAGCAGCCCCGGGCCCGACCTGCCCCAGCATTTT

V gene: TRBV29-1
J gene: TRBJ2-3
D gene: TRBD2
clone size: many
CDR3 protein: CSVRRLAGGTDTQYF
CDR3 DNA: TGCAGCGTCCGCCGACTAGCGGGGGGCACAGATACGCAGTATTTT

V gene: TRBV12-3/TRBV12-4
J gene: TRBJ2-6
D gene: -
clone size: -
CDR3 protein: CASSRGDTSGANVLAF
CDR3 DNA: TGTGCCAGCAGCCGAGGGGACACTTCTGGGGCCAACGTCCTGGCTTTC

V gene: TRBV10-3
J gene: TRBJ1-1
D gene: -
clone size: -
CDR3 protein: CAIRDTLKTEAFF
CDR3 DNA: TGTGCCATCAGGGACACCTTGAAAACTGAAGCTTTCTTT

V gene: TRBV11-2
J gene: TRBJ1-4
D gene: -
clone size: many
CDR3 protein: CASSLAGTEKLFF
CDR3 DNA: TGTGCCAGCAGCTTAGCCGGGACAGAAAAACTGTTTTTT

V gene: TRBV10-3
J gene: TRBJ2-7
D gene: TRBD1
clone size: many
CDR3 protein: CATSLTGNSYEQYF
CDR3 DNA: TGTGCCACGAGCCTGACAGGGAACTCCTACGAGCAGTACTTC

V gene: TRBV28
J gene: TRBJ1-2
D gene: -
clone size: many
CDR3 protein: CASGSTGLNGYTF
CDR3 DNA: TGTGCCAGCGGATCGACAGGTTTGAATGGCTACACCTTC

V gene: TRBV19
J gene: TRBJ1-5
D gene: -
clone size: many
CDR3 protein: CASSIPSNQPQHF
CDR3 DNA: TGTGCCAGTAGTATTCCTAGCAATCAGCCCCAGCATTTT